This section outlines one T cell receptor (beta chain) sequence together with its context. Its matching antigen is unknown. The CDR3 has 12 amino acids. Germline V gene data show CDR1 as MDHEN and CDR2 as SYDVKM. Between the trimmed V and J ends, which lost 2 bases and 2 bases, there was a span of 4 bases. This specimen belongs to a study of T cell responses to AZD1222 COVID-19 vaccine. Sequencing was performed with immunoSEQ multiplex PCR; in TCRdb, only in-frame clones are kept and a portion is missing. In the table there are about 130,000 clones, roughly 90% of which are singletons. Findings and caveats of the study: The donor cohort was predominantly white British with a female majority, and clonal diversity may have been underestimated. Repertoires were obtained solely post-peak T cell response.

Both about-4-week and about-12-week second-dose recipients were combined. The receptor comes from an adult who received the AZD1222 COVID-19 vaccine. The input for sequencing was peripheral blood, taken 28 days after the second AZD1222 dose. This chain connects TRBV28 to TRBJ2-7; no definite D call. The CDR3 DNA sequence: TGTGCCAGCAGTTTACAAACCTACGAGCAGTACTTC. Its protein is CASSLQTYEQYF.